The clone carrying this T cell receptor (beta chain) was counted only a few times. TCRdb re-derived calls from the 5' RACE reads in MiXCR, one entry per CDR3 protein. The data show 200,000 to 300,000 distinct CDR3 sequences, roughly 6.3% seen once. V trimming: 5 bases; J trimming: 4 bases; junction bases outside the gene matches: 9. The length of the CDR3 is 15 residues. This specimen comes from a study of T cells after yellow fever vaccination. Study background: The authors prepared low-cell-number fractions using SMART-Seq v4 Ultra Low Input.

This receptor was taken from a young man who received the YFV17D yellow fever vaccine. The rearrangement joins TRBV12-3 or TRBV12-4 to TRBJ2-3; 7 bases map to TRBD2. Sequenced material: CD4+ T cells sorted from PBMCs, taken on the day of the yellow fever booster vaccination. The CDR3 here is CASSPSGGASDTQYF. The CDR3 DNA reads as TGTGCCAGCAGTCCCTCGGGGGGAGCGTCAGATACGCAGTATTTT.